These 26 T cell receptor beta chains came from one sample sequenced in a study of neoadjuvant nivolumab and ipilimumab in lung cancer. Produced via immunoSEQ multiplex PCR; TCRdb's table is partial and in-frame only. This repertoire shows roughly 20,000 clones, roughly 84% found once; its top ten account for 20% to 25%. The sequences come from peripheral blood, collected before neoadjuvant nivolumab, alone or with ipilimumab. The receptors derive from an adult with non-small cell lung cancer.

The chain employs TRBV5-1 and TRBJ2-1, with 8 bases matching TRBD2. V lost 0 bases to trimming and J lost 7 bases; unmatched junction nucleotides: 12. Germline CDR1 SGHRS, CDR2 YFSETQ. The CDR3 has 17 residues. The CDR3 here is CASSLGPGGPKGNEQFF. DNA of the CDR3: TGCGCCAGCAGCTTGGGGCCGGGAGGGCCTAAAGGGAATGAGCAGTTCTTC.

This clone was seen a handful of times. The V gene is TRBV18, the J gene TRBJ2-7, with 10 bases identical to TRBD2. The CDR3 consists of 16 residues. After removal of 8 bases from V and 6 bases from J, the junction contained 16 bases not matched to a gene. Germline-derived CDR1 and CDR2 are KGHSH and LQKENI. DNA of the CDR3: TGTGCCAGCACCTCGGAAGCGGGAGGGGATAGGGTCGAGCAGTACTTC. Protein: CASTSEAGGDRVEQYF.

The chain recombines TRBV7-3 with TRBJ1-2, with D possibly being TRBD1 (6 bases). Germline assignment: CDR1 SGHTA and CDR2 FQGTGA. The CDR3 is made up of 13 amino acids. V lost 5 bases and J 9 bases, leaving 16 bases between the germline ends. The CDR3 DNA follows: TGTGCCAGCAGCCAGGGGACCCTCGGTAGCTACACCTTC. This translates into CASSQGTLGSYTF.

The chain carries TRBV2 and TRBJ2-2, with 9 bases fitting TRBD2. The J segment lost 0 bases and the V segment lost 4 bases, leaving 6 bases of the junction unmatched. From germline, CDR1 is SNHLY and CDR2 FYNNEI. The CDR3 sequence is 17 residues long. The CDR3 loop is CASSGRTSVANTGELFF. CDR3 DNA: TGTGCCAGCAGTGGAAGGACTAGCGTCGCGAACACCGGGGAGCTGTTTTTT. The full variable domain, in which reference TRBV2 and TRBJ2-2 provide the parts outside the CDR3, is EPEVTQTPSHQVTQMGQEVILRCVPISNHLYFYWYRQILGQKVEFLVSFYNNEISEKSEIFDDQFSVERPDGSNFTLKIRSTKLEDSAMYFCASSGRTSVANTGELFFGEGSRLTVL.

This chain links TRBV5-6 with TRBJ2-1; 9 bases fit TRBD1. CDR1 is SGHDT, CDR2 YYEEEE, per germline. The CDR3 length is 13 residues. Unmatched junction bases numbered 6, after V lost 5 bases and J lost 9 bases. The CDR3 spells CASRIRQGGEQFF. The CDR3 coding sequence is TGTGCCAGCAGGATTCGACAGGGGGGTGAGCAGTTCTTC.

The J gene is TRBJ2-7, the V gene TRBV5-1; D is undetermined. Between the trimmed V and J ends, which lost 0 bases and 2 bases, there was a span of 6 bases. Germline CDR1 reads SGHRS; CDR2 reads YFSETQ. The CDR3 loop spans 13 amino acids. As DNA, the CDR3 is TGCGCCAGCAGCTTGGAGGGAACCTACGAGCAGTACTTC. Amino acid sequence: CASSLEGTYEQYF.

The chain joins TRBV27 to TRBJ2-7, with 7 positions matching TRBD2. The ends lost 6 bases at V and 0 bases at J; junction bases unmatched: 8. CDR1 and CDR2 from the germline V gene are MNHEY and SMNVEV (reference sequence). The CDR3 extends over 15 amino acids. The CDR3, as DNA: TGTGCCAGCAGGCGCCTGGGCGGGAGCTCCTACGAGCAGTACTTC. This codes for CASRRLGGSSYEQYF.

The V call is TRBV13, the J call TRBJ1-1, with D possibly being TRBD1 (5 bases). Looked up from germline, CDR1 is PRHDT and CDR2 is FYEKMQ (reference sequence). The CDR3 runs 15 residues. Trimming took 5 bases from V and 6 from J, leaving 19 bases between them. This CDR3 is CASSRRDSYTAEAFF. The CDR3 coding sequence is TGTGCCAGCAGCCGGCGGGACTCCTATACCGCTGAAGCTTTCTTT.

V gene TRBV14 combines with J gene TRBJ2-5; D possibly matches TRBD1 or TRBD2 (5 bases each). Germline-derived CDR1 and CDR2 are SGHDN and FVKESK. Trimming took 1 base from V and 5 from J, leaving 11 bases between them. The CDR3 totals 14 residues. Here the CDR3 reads CASSQGDLRETQYF. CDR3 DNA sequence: TGTGCCAGCAGCCAAGGGGACCTGAGGGAGACCCAGTACTTC. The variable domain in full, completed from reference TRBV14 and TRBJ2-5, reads EAGVTQFPSHSVIEKGQTVTLRCDPISGHDNLYWYRRVMGKEIKFLLHFVKESKQDESGMPNNRFLAERTGGTYSTLKVQPAELEDSGVYFCASSQGDLRETQYFGPGTRLLVL.

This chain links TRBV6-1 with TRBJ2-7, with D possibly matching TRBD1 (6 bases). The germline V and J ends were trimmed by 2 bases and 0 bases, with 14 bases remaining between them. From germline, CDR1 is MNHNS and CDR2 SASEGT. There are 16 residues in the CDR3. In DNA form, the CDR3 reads TGTGCCAGCAGTGAATACGGTGCAGGGGACTCCTACGAGCAGTACTTC. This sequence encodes CASSEYGAGDSYEQYF.

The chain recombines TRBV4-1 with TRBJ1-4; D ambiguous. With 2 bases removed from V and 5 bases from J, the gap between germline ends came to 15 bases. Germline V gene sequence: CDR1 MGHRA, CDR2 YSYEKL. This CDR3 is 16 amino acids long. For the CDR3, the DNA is TGCGCCAGCAGCCAACGTCCAGCGAACTTAAATGAAAAACTGTTTTTT. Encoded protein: CASSQRPANLNEKLFF.

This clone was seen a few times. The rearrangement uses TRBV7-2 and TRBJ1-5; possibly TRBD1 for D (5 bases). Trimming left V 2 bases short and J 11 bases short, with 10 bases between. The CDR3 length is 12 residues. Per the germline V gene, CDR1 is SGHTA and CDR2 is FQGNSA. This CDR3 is CASSLREGTQHF. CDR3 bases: TGTGCCAGCAGCTTAAGGGAGGGGACCCAGCATTTT. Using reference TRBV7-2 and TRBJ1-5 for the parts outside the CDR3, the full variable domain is GAGVSQSPSNKVTEKGKDVELRCDPISGHTALYWYRQSLGQGLEFLIYFQGNSAPDKSGLPSDRFSAERTGGSVSTLTIQRTQQEDSAVYLCASSLREGTQHFGDGTRLSIL.

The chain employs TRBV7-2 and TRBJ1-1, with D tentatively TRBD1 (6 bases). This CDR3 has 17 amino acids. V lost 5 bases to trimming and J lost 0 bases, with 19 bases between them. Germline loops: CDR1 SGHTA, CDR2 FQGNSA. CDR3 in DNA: TGTGCCAGCAGCCTGCGTGCGGGGGGCTGGTTGAACACTGAAGCTTTCTTT. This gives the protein CASSLRAGGWLNTEAFF.

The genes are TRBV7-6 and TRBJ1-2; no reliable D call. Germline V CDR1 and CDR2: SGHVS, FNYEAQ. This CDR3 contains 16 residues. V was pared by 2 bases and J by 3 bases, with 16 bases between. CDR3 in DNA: TGTGCCAGCAGCTTATCTGGACCGGGCGGTTACTATGGCTACACCTTC. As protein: CASSLSGPGGYYGYTF.

DNA for the CDR3: TGTGCCAGCAGCTCTACGTCTACCCTCTTGAAGAGGGATAATGAAAAACTGTTTTTT. It specifies CASSSTSTLLKRDNEKLFF. This rearrangement joins TRBV7-9 to TRBJ1-4, with D uncertain. Germline V gene data show CDR1 as SEHNR and CDR2 as FQNEAQ (reference sequence). The CDR3 has 19 residues. Trimming left V 4 bases short and J 4 bases short, with 25 bases between.

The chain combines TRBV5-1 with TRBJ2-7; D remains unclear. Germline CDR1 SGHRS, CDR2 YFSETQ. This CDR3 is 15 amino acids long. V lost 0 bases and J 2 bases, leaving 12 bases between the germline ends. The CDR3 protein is CASSLGAGLTYEQYF. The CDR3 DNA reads TGCGCCAGCAGCTTGGGTGCCGGGTTAACCTACGAGCAGTACTTC.

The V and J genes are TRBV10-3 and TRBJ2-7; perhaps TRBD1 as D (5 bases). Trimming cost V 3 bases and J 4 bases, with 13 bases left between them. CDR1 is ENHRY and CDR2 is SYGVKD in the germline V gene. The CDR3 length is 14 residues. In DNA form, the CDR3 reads TGTGCCATCAGTGAACAGGCGGTGGTTTACGAGCAGTACTTC. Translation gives CAISEQAVVYEQYF.

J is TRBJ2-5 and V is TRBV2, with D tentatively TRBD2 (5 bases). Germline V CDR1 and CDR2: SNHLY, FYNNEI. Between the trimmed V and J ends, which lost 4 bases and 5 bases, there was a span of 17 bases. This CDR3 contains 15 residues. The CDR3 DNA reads TGTGCCAGCAGTGGCGGCTCAACAAGAGGGGAGACCCAGTACTTC. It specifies CASSGGSTRGETQYF.

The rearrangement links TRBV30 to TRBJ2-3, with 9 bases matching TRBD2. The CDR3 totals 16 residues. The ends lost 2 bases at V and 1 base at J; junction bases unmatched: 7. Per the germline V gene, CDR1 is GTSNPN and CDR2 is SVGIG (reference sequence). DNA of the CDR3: TGTGCCTGGAGTTTAACTAGCGGGTTAGGCACAGATACGCAGTATTTT. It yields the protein CAWSLTSGLGTDTQYF.

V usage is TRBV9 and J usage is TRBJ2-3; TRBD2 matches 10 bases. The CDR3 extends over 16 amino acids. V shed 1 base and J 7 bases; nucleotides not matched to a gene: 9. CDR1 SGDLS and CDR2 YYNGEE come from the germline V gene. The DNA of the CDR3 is TGTGCCAGCAGCGTACAAAGCGGGAGGGCCGTAAATACGCAGTATTTT. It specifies CASSVQSGRAVNTQYF.

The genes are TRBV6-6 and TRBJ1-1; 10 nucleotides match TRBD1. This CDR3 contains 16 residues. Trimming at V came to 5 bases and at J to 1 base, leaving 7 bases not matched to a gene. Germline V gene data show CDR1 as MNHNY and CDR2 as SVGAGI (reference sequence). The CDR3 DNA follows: TGTGCCAGCAGTCCACTAGGGACAGGGGCGAACACTGAAGCTTTCTTT. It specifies CASSPLGTGANTEAFF.

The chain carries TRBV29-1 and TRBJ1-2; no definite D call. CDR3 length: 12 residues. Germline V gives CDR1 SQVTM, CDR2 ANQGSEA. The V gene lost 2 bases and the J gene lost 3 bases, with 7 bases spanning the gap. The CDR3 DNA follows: TGCAGCGTTGAAAAAGTCTACTATGGCTACACCTTC. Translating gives CSVEKVYYGYTF.

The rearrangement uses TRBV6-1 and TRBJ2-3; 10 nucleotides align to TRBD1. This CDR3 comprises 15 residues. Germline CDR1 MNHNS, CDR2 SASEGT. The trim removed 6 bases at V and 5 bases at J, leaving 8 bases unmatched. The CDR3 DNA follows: TGTGCCAGCAGGGGAGACAGGGGGCGGATAGATACGCAGTATTTT. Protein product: CASRGDRGRIDTQYF.

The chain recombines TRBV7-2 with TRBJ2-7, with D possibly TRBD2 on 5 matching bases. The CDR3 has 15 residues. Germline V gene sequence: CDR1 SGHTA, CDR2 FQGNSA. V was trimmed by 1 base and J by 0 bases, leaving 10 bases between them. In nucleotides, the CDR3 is TGTGCCAGCAGCTTAGTTGGGGAGAGCTCCTACGAGCAGTACTTC. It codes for CASSLVGESSYEQYF.

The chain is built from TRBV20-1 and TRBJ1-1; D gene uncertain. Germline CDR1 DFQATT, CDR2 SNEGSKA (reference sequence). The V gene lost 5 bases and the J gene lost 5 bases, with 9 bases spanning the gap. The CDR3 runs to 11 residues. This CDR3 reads CSAAIITEAFF. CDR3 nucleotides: TGCAGTGCTGCCATTATTACTGAAGCTTTCTTT.

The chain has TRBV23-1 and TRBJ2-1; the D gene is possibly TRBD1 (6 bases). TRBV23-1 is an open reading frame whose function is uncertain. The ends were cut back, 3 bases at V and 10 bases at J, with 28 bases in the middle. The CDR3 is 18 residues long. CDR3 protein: CASSQQTRGHLRFGEQFF. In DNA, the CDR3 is TGCGCCAGCAGTCAGCAAACAAGGGGACACCTTAGATTTGGAGAGCAGTTCTTC.